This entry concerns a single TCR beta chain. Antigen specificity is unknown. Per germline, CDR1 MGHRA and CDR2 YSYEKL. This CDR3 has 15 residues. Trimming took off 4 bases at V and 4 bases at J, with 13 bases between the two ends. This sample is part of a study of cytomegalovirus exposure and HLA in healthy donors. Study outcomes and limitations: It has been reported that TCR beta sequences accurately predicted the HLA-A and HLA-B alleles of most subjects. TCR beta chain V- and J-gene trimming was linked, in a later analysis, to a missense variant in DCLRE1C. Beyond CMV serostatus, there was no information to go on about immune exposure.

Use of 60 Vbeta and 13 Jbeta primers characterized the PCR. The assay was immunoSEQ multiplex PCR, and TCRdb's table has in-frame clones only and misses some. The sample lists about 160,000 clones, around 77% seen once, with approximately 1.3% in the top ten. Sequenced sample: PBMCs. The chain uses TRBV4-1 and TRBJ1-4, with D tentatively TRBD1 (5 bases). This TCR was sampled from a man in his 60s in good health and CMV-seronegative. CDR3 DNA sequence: TGCGCCAGCAGCCCGAATGCAGGGAATAATGAAAAACTGTTTTTT. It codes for CASSPNAGNNEKLFF.